Below are 12 T cell receptor beta chains sequenced from a single sample in a study of blood T cell repertoires in COVID-19. Clones were read by immunoSEQ multiplex PCR, and TCRdb kept only the in-frame ones, dropping some. This sample carries tens of thousands of clones, 60% to 85% of them seen once, and the ten largest clones take 32%. Specimen: peripheral blood. Receptors were obtained from a human donor in a cohort sampled during active COVID-19.

J is TRBJ2-1 and V is TRBV20-1; D perhaps matches TRBD2 (5 bases). CDR1 and CDR2 from the germline V gene are DFQATT and SNEGSKA (reference sequence). V lost 0 bases and J lost 9, with 6 bases in between. The CDR3 contains 11 residues. The CDR3 bases are TGCAGTGCTAGAGAGGGAGTTGAGCAGTTCTTC. Translating it yields CSAREGVEQFF.

This chain connects TRBV29-1 to TRBJ2-7; weak D call: TRBD2 (5 bases). The germline gives CDR1 SQVTM, CDR2 ANQGSEA. V lost 3 bases and J lost 2, with 8 bases in between. The CDR3 is 12 amino acids. CDR3 sequence reads: CSVDGGPYEQYF. As DNA, the CDR3 is TGCAGCGTTGACGGAGGACCCTACGAGCAGTACTTC.

CDR3 region: CASSQVAGGRGTEQFF. CDR3 nucleotides: TGTGCCAGCAGCCAAGTGGCTGGCGGGAGAGGGACTGAGCAGTTCTTC. The V and J genes are TRBV3-1 (or the pseudogene TRBV3-2) and TRBJ2-1; 7 bases align to TRBD2. V lost 1 base and J lost 9; bases outside the gene matches: 12. The CDR3 runs 16 residues. Germline V gene lookup returns CDR1 LGHDT and CDR2 YNNKEL (reference sequence).

The V gene is TRBV5-5, the J gene TRBJ1-3; TRBD1 matches at 9 bases. The CDR3 consists of 15 residues. Germline assignment: CDR1 SGHKS and CDR2 YYEKEE (reference sequence). Trimming cost V 4 bases and J 3 bases; bases outside gene matches: 5. CDR3: CASSLTGGHGNTIYF. Written as DNA, the CDR3 is TGTGCCAGCAGCCTTACAGGGGGCCATGGAAACACCATATATTTT.

The chain has TRBV7-2 and TRBJ2-1, with 8 bases identical to TRBD2. Germline values: CDR1 SGHTA, CDR2 FQGNSA. J gave up 3 bases and V 3 bases, and 7 bases lay outside the gene matches. The CDR3 is 16 residues long. The CDR3 sequence: CASSFQRGKFYNEQFF. In DNA, the CDR3 is TGTGCCAGCAGCTTTCAGCGGGGGAAGTTCTACAATGAGCAGTTCTTC.

The chain uses TRBV3-1 (or the pseudogene TRBV3-2) and TRBJ2-4; 10 nucleotides line up with TRBD1. The germline CDR1 and CDR2 sequences are LGHDT and YNNKEL (reference sequence). The trim removed 1 base at V and 6 bases at J, leaving 0 bases unmatched. The CDR3 is 14 residues long. CDR3 bases: TGTGCCAGCAGCCAAGGGGACAGGGGAAACATTCAGTACTTC. Its translation: CASSQGDRGNIQYF.

The V and J genes are TRBV15 and TRBJ1-1; D gene ambiguous. The length of the CDR3 is 13 residues. CDR1 is LNHNV, CDR2 YYDKDF, per germline (reference sequence). V was shortened by 4 bases and J by 5 bases, with 11 bases between the two germline ends. The CDR3 region is CATSTRGWTEAFF. The CDR3 region has the DNA TGTGCCACCAGCACTCGGGGATGGACTGAAGCTTTCTTT.

V and J are TRBV6-5 and TRBJ2-5, with D possibly being TRBD1 (7 bases). Germline CDR1 is MNHEY and CDR2 is SVGAGI. The CDR3 runs 14 residues. V lost 6 bases and J 5 bases, leaving 16 bases between the germline ends. In nucleotides, the CDR3 is TGTGCCAGCAGATTACAGGGGAGCGGGGAGACCCAGTACTTC. Its translation: CASRLQGSGETQYF.

The V gene is TRBV24-1, the J gene TRBJ2-7; no firm D call. This CDR3 spans 11 amino acids. Trimming stripped 3 bases from V and 6 bases from J, with 5 bases between. Per germline, CDR1 KGHDR and CDR2 SFDVKD. CDR3 bases: TGTGCCACCAGTGATAGAGGCGAGCAGTACTTC. This codes for CATSDRGEQYF.

The V gene is TRBV5-4, the J gene TRBJ2-3; 9 bases align to TRBD1. The CDR3 loop spans 16 amino acids. Germline V gene sequence: CDR1 SGHNT, CDR2 YYREEE (reference sequence). With V trimmed by 2 bases and J by 3 bases, 7 bases remained unmatched. The CDR3 spells CASSFRVDRGTDTQYF. The DNA for the CDR3 is TGTGCCAGCAGCTTTAGGGTGGACAGGGGAACAGATACGCAGTATTTT.

For the CDR3, the DNA is TGCGCCAGCAGCCAATCCGGACAGGGAAATGAAAAACTGTTTTTT. Its protein is CASSQSGQGNEKLFF. The V and J genes are TRBV4-1 and TRBJ1-4; 8 nucleotides agree with TRBD1. The V segment lost 2 bases and the J segment 5 bases; nucleotides outside the gene matches: 4. Germline CDR1 MGHRA, CDR2 YSYEKL. The CDR3 length is 15 residues.

V and J are TRBV27 and TRBJ1-4, with 8 bases matching TRBD1. Germline values: CDR1 MNHEY, CDR2 SMNVEV (reference sequence). CDR3 length equals 15 residues. V lost 6 bases to trimming and J lost 1 base; unmatched junction nucleotides: 4. In DNA form, the CDR3 reads TGTGCCAGCAGGGCTGGGACAGGAACTAATGAAAAACTGTTTTTT. Amino acids: CASRAGTGTNEKLFF.